Each of the 15 T cell receptor beta chains below was sequenced from the same sample in a study of patients and donors after allogeneic stem cell transplantation. TCRdb ran MiXCR on the RT-PCR reads and lists one entry per CDR3 protein. Among 70,000 to 95,000 distinct CDR3 sequences listed, just under 5% were seen once. The sequencing sample was made of blood, either unsorted or a sorted T cell fraction (not recorded which). These receptors were taken from a human donor who was either an allogeneic HSCT recipient or a stem cell or donor lymphocyte infusion donor (not recorded which). It is not recorded whose cells these are; they may come from a transplant donor.

This clonotype was found a few times. The chain has TRBV20-1 and TRBJ2-7, with 12 bases that match TRBD1. The CDR3 sequence is 15 residues long. Germline V gene lookup returns CDR1 DFQATT and CDR2 SNEGSKA (reference sequence). J was trimmed by 7 bases and V by 4 bases; bases with no gene match: 11. CDR3 DNA sequence: TGCAGTGCTAAAGCAAGCGGGACAGGGGGCAAAGAGCAGTACTTC. This encodes CSAKASGTGGKEQYF.

This clonotype was recorded many times. The CDR3 DNA reads as TGTGCCAGCAGCGTAGCCCAGGGGGTTGGAGGATCGAGTTCACCCCTCCACTTT. Translating it yields CASSVAQGVGGSSSPLHF. The chain recombines TRBV9 with TRBJ1-6, with TRBD1 identical over 7 bases. Germline values: CDR1 SGDLS, CDR2 YYNGEE. With 0 bases clipped from V and 9 bases from J, the junction kept 15 bases outside the gene matches. The CDR3 spans 18 residues. The full variable domain, completed using reference TRBV9 and TRBJ1-6, is DSGVTQTPKHLITATGQRVTLRCSPRSGDLSVYWYQQSLDQGLQFLIQYYNGEERAKGNILERFSAQQFPDLHSELNLSSLELGDSALYFCASSVAQGVGGSSSPLHFGNGTRLTVT.

This clonotype occurred many times. J is TRBJ2-7 and V is TRBV5-6, with 7 bases that match TRBD1. With 6 bases clipped from V and 0 bases from J, the junction kept 15 bases outside the gene matches. CDR1 is SGHDT, CDR2 YYEEEE, per germline. The CDR3 totals 17 residues. The CDR3 region is CASIPGTDRDSSYEQYF. Written as DNA, the CDR3 is TGTGCCAGCATCCCAGGAACTGACAGGGACAGCTCCTACGAGCAGTACTTC.

On this clonotype: Likely a read error: the CDR3 ends without its conserved phenylalanine or tryptophan. The limits of the CDR3 on the DNA are not certain, so only TCRdb's listed CDR3 is given. This chain uses TRBV18 with TRBJ2-7; whether TRBD2, the table's D call, matches the DNA was not checked. The CDR3 region is 13 residues in length, termini included. Looked up from germline, CDR1 is KGHSH and CDR2 is LQKENI. CDR3 loop: CASSPEAGGPVFL.

The chain recombines TRBV20-1 with TRBJ2-7; maybe TRBD1 (6 bases). CDR1 DFQATT and CDR2 SNEGSKA come from the germline V gene (reference sequence). The CDR3 length is 13 residues. V was shortened by 4 bases and J by 4 bases, with 14 bases between the two germline ends. DNA for the CDR3: TGCAGTGCTAACCGACAGGCCGCTTACGAGCAGTACTTC. The encoded protein is CSANRQAAYEQYF.

This clonotype was picked up many times. The chain is built from TRBV28 and TRBJ1-2; unclear D gene. CDR1 is MDHEN, CDR2 SYDVKM, per germline. CDR3 length equals 12 residues. The V gene lost 1 base and the J gene lost 10 bases, with 10 bases spanning the gap. The CDR3 DNA reads TGTGCCAGCAGTTTATTGACCGAAATCTACACCTTC. Translated, it gives CASSLLTEIYTF.

This rearrangement joins TRBV11-2 to TRBJ2-1; 7 nucleotides align to TRBD2. The junction had 8 bases not matched to a gene; V was cut back by 5 bases and J by 4 bases. Germline V lookup: CDR1 SGHAT, CDR2 FQNNGV. This CDR3 has 15 residues. CDR3 coding DNA: TGTGCCAGCAGCCCACTAAGCGGGGCATACAATGAGCAGTTCTTC. It specifies CASSPLSGAYNEQFF.

This clonotype was observed at least ten times. This sequence joins TRBV11-2 and TRBJ1-2; TRBD1 agrees at 9 bases. The CDR3 is 15 residues long. The V segment lost 6 bases and the J segment 8 bases; nucleotides outside the gene matches: 13. CDR1 and CDR2 from the germline V gene are SGHAT and FQNNGV. The CDR3 region has the DNA TGTGCCAGCAGTTTGGATCCCGGGACAGGGAAGGGCTACACCTTC. It codes for CASSLDPGTGKGYTF.

This clonotype occurred many times. This chain links TRBV3-1 with TRBJ2-7; D call uncertain. V gave up 1 base and J gave up 7 bases, with 11 bases separating them. The CDR3 has 13 residues. In germline, CDR1 is LGHDT, CDR2 YNNKEL (reference sequence). DNA of the CDR3: TGTGCCAGCAGCCAAGTGATGGGCAGAGAGCAGTACTTC. It specifies CASSQVMGREQYF.

This clonotype was found many times. CDR3 nucleotide sequence: TGTGCCAGCAGTACAGACGCTCCTCGAGCAGATACGCAGTATTTT. Translated: CASSTDAPRADTQYF. This sequence joins TRBV2 and TRBJ2-3; no firm D call. The V and J ends lost 5 bases and 4 bases respectively, with 16 bases between them. This CDR3 region has 15 residues. The germline V gene encodes CDR1 SNHLY and CDR2 FYNNEI.

This chain links TRBV2 with TRBJ2-7, with D perhaps given as TRBD1 or TRBD2 (5 bases each). This CDR3 has 16 amino acids. The V end lost 7 bases, the J end lost 0 bases, and 19 bases lay between the germline ends. The germline V gene encodes CDR1 SNHLY and CDR2 FYNNEI. The CDR3 loop is CASTPSPRDLSYEQYF. The CDR3 DNA sequence: TGTGCCAGCACCCCATCCCCCCGGGACCTCTCCTACGAGCAGTACTTC.

This clonotype was detected many times. CDR3 in amino acids: CASSDTSREGISGNTIYF. The CDR3 region has the DNA TGTGCCAGCAGTGACACTTCCCGGGAGGGAATTAGCGGAAACACCATATATTTT. The chain joins TRBV25-1 to TRBJ1-3, with unresolved D. The CDR3 totals 18 residues. V was cut by 3 bases and J by 4 bases, with 22 bases left in between. Per germline, CDR1 MGHDK and CDR2 SYGVNS.

The V gene is TRBV2, the J gene TRBJ2-3; 8 bases match TRBD1. Germline CDR1 and CDR2: SNHLY and FYNNEI. Trimming removed 8 bases from V and 2 bases from J; junction bases left unmatched: 9. CDR3 length: 15 residues. CDR3 in amino acids: CASQINRGTTDTQYF. Here the CDR3 DNA reads TGTGCCAGCCAAATAAACAGGGGGACCACAGATACGCAGTATTTT. The full variable domain, with the rest looked up from reference TRBV2 and TRBJ2-3, is EPEVTQTPSHQVTQMGQEVILRCVPISNHLYFYWYRQILGQKVEFLVSFYNNEISEKSEIFDDQFSVERPDGSNFTLKIRSTKLEDSAMYFCASQINRGTTDTQYFGPGTRLTVL.

This clonotype was picked up many times. The chain uses TRBV20-1 and TRBJ2-5, with no clear D. Germline CDR1 reads DFQATT; CDR2 reads SNEGSKA (reference sequence). V lost 1 base to trimming and J lost 4 bases, with 4 bases between them. The CDR3 is 11 residues long. In nucleotides, the CDR3 is TGCAGTGCTAGAGCAGGAGAGACCCAGTACTTC. Protein: CSARAGETQYF.

At least ten counts were recorded for this clonotype. The chain employs TRBV29-1 and TRBJ2-2; D remains ambiguous. The CDR3 contains 11 residues. V lost 7 bases to trimming and J lost 6 bases, with 9 bases between them. Germline CDR1 and CDR2: SQVTM and ANQGSEA. DNA of the CDR3: TGCAGCGGCCGTAGTTCCGGGGAGCTGTTTTTT. Protein: CSGRSSGELFF.